This T cell receptor beta chain originates from a study of coeliac disease. Broader study findings: Of coeliac lamina propria samples, about 55% of the 18 held published gliadin-specific TRB sequences, versus 1 of 6 controls.

This CDR3 has 14 amino acids. The V end was cut by 4 bases, the J end by 7 bases, with 14 bases between. In germline, CDR1 is LGHNA, CDR2 YNFKEQ. Cells were frozen in aliquots of 500,000, and one aliquot per fraction was sequenced. Only in-frame clones appear in the TCRdb table, and some are missing; sequencing was by immunoSEQ multiplex PCR. The sample shows roughly 7,300 clones, roughly 65% of them seen only once. Comments on this clone: Its antigen is not identified.

The clonotype was recovered from a woman aged 60-75 years with active celiac disease. The sequenced sample was lamina propria lymphocytes from the gut. The chain employs TRBV4-2 and TRBJ2-1, with D possibly TRBD1 on 6 matching bases. The DNA of the CDR3 is TGTGCCAGCAGCCGCGGCGGACAGAAGAATGAGCAGTTCTTC. It is translated as CASSRGGQKNEQFF.